The text below deals with one TCR beta chain. Its antigen remains undetermined. No much larger clonotype is one base removed from it; base qualities were not supplied. From cysteine to phenylalanine, the CDR3 is 15 amino acids long. Here the CDR3 DNA is all that survives: 45 bases in frame from base 1. Per the germline V gene, MNHEY is the CDR1 and SVGAGI is the CDR2. V has 8 bases trimmed and J has 0 bases trimmed; junction bases matching no gene number 8. The data were obtained in a study of beta chain features in type 1 diabetes listed by TCRdb under 2018. Regarding the research as a whole: No differences in mean age, gender distribution, total cell number or subset yield were found between patients and healthy donors. In the study, recently diagnosed type 1 diabetes patients and matched healthy donors were compared on the TCRB repertoires of their sorted circulating CD4+ T cell subsets. Whereas all 28 donors provided naive and central memory subsets, regulatory and stem cell-like memory subsets were isolated from just 8 patients and roughly 8 healthy donors. A total of about 100,000,000 sorted cells were examined across all samples, and RNA yield correlated strongly with the number of cells per subset.

The entire isolated RNA was reverse transcribed using the High Capacity cDNA Reverse Transcription Kit, and thus expressed TCRB transcripts were sequenced. Deep immunoSEQ sequencing was applied to naive, central memory and regulatory T cell samples, giving an average of roughly 3.6 million total reads per sample. Sorted cells were lysed in RLT buffer and RNA was extracted with DNase-treated RNeasy Micro or Mini kits, depending on cell number. To prevent cross-contamination, each cell subset was processed individually, whereas patient and healthy donor samples were processed jointly. The immunoSEQ multiplex PCR was used to amplify TCRB sequences from cDNA, yielding 87-bp fragments that span the CDR3 region. Sequencing of the amplicons was done on the Illumina HiSeq platform. On the study's bioinformatics: Synthetic template baselines were used to correct PCR bias computationally, reads within Hamming distance 2 were collapsed together, and singletons that could not be merged were discarded. Reads were aligned against IMGT so that V, D and J genes, CDR3 length and insertions or deletions at six rearrangement sites could be assigned. Within each subset, clonotype counts were normalized to sorted cell number, and only after that were true diversity and Gini coefficients computed with the tcR R package. The overlap coefficient, calculated on TCRB nucleotide sequences, was used to quantify repertoire sharing. Out-of-frame TCRB sequences from naive cells were analyzed to stand in for the pre-selection repertoire. As stored in TCRdb, this immuneACCESS dataset retains in-frame rearrangements with V and J assigned. A fraction of the clones does not appear; measured against another copy, unresolved V genes explain less than half of the discrepancy, and the remainder lacks a known reason. The V and J calls and the clone size are those of that table, but D and trimming were determined from the DNA. The sample includes 640,000 or so clones, with around an eighth observed a single time. The ten largest clones capture just under 0.04% of the sample.

What the authors observed across the whole study: HLA sub-analyses involved small numbers of individuals, so any influence of HLA type on TCRB rearrangement remained unresolved. At VDJ recombination sites, patients with type 1 diabetes made fewer insertions and deleted more nucleotides, a pattern implying thymic rearrangement abnormalities. Naive, central memory and regulatory TCRB repertoires appeared more similar among patients than among healthy donors. A moderate but significant shortening of TCRB CDR3 length was observed in type 1 diabetes patients in all four CD4+ subsets. PCR may preferentially amplify shorter templates, but because patient and control samples were amplified and corrected together, any resulting skew would affect both groups equally. Sequencing cDNA rather than genomic DNA could over-represent highly expressing activated cells, although activation and CD3 levels did not differ between groups.

From each donor, a single peripheral blood sample of around 120 mL on average was drawn into heparinised tubes. A BD FACSAria II was used to sort naive, central memory, regulatory and stem cell-like memory CD4+ T cells with a panel that included CD45RO, CCR7, CD25, CD127, CD95 and CD27. Every sorted population had a purity above 95%. PBMCs were separated immediately by Lymphoprep density gradient centrifugation and were stained directly, without being cultured. So that batch effects would be minimized, each experiment stained and sorted samples in pairs, pairing one healthy donor with one patient. The chain couples TRBV6-5 to TRBJ1-2; 8 bases in the middle match TRBD1. The material sequenced was naive CD4+ T cells from blood. The cell subset or site label of this sample denotes: true naive CD4+ T cells. The sequence was collected from a man younger than 35 with type 1 diabetes. The nucleotides are TGTGCCAGCGTATTGACAGGGGACTCTAACTATGGCTACACCTTC. Its product reads: CASVLTGDSNYGYTF.